The T cell receptor (beta chain) described here comes from a study of human T cells and chemical hapten exposure. This clonotype was picked up a small number of times. Library preparation tagged each individual cDNA molecule with a unique molecular identifier. TCRdb re-called the RACE reads with MiXCR, one entry per CDR3 protein. This sample has 150,000 to 200,000 distinct CDR3 sequences, with about 22% found just once. Time point of the sample: patch test 3, about 24 weeks after DPC sensitization. Treatment described: therapeutic diphenylcyclopropenone sensitization with weekly scalp DPC. The V gene lost 5 bases and the J gene lost 3 bases, with 8 bases spanning the gap. Germline values: CDR1 SGHVS, CDR2 FQNEAQ. The CDR3 is 12 residues long.

The chain uses TRBV7-8 and TRBJ2-7; no firm D call. The origin of this receptor is a woman aged 40 to 50 with alopecia areata. Some clones in this sample may be carry-over from other donors' samples. The sequences come from whole blood, collected in connection with sensitization to the hapten diphenylcyclopropenone (DPC). CDR3 sequence (DNA): TGTGCCAGCAGCGCCCTCGTCTACGAGCAGTACTTC. It specifies CASSALVYEQYF.